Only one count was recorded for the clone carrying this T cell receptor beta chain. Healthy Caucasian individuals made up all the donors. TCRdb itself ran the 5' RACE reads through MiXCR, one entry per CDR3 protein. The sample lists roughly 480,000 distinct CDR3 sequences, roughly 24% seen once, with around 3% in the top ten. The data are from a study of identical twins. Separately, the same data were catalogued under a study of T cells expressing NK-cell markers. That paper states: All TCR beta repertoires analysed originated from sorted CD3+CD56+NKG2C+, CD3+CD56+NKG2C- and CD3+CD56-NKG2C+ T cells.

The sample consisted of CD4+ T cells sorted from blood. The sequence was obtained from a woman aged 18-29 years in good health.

CDR3 coding DNA: TGTGCCAGCAGCTCAGAATACCTATACAATGAGCAGTTCTTC. Translation gives CASSSEYLYNEQFF. The chain employs TRBV5-5 and TRBJ2-1; D uncertain. This CDR3 has 14 residues. Deletions cut 3 bases from V and 4 bases from J, with 11 bases between. From germline, CDR1 is SGHKS and CDR2 YYEKEE (reference sequence). The variable domain in full, completed from reference TRBV5-5 and TRBJ2-1, reads DAGVTQSPTHLIKTRGQQVTLRCSPISGHKSVSWYQQVLGQGPQFIFQYYEKEERGRGNFPDRFSARQFPNYSSELNVNALLLGDSALYLCASSSEYLYNEQFFGPGTRLTVL.